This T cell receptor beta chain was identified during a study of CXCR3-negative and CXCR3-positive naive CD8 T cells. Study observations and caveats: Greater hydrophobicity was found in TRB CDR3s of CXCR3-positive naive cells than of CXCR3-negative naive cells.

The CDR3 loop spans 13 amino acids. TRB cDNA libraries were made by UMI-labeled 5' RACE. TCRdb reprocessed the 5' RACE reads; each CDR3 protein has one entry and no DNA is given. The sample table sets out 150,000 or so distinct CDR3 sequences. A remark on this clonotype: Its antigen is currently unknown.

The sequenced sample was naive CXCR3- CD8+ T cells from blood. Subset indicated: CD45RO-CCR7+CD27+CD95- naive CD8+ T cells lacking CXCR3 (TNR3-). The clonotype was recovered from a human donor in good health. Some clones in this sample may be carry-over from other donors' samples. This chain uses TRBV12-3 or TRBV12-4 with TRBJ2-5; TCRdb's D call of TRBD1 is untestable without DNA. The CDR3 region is CASSHLGVETQYF.